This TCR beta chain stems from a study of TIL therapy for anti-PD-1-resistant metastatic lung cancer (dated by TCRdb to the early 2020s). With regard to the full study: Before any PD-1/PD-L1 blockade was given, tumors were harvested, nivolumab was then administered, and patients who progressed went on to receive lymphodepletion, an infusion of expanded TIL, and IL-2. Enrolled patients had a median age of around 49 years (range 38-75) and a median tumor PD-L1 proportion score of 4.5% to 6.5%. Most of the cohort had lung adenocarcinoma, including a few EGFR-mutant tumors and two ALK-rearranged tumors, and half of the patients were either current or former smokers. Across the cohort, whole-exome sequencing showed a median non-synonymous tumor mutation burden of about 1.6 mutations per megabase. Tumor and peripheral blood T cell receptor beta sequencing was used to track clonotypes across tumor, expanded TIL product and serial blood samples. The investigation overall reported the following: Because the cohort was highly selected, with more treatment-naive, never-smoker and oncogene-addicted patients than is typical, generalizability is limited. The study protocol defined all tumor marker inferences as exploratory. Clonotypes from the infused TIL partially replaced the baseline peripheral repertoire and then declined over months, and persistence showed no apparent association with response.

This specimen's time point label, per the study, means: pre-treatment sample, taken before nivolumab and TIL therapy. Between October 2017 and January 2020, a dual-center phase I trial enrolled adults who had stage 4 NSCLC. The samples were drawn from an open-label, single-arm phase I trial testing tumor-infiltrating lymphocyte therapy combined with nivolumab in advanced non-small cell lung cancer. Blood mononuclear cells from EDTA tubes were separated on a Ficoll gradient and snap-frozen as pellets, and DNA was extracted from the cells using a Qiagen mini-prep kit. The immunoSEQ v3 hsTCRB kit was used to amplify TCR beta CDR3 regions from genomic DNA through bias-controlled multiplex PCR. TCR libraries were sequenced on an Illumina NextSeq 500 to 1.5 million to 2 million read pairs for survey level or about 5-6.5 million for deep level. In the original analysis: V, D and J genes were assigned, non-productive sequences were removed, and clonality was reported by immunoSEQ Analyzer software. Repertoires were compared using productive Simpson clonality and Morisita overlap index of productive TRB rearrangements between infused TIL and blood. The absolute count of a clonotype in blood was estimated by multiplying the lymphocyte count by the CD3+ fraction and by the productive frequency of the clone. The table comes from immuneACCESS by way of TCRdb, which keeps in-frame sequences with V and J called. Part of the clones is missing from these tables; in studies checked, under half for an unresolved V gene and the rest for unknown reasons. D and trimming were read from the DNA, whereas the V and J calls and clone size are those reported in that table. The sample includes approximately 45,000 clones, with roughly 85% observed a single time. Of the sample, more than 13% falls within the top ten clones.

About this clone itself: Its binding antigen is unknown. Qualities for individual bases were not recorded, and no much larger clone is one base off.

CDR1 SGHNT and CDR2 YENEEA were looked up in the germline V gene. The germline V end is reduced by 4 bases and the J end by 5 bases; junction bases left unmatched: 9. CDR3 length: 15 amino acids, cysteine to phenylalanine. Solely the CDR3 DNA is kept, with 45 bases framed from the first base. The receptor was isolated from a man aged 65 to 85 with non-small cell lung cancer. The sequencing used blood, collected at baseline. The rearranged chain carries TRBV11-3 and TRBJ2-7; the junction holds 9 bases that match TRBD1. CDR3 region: CASSSDRGGTHEQYF. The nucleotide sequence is TGTGCCAGCAGCTCCGACAGGGGGGGGACCCACGAGCAGTACTTC. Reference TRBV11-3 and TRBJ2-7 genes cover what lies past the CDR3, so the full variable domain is EAGVVQSPRYKIIEKKQPVAFWCNPISGHNTLYWYLQNLGQGPELLIRYENEEAVDDSQLPKDRFSAERLKGVDSTLKIQPAELGDSAVYLCASSSDRGGTHEQYFGPGTRLTVT.